The 28 T cell receptor beta chains presented below share a single source sample, sequenced in a study of response to subunit inactivated influenza vaccine. A single record per CDR3 protein comes from TCRdb applying MiXCR to the RT-PCR reads. The sample holds over 400,000 distinct CDR3 sequences; about 10% are singletons and the top ten take about 12%. The source was PBMCs from blood, collected 45 days after vaccination. These receptors were taken from a man over 45 who received an inactivated influenza vaccine.

The gene calls are TRBV7-2 and TRBJ2-3; 11 nucleotides agree with TRBD2. J gave up 5 bases and V 5 bases, and 9 bases lay outside the gene matches. The CDR3 sequence is 16 residues long. The germline gives CDR1 SGHTA, CDR2 FQGNSA. The chain's CDR3 is CASSPTSGIAGDTQYF. The CDR3 DNA reads TGTGCCAGCAGCCCGACTAGCGGGATCGCCGGAGATACGCAGTATTTT.

The chain is built from TRBV25-1 and TRBJ2-3, with 7 positions matching TRBD2. CDR3 length equals 13 residues. Germline V gives CDR1 MGHDK, CDR2 SYGVNS. Trimming at V came to 10 bases and at J to 1 base, leaving 5 bases not matched to a gene. The CDR3 nucleotides are TGTGCCACCTCCCTAGCGGGCACAGATACGCAGTATTTT. Translating gives CATSLAGTDTQYF.

V gene TRBV29-1 combines with J gene TRBJ2-7; D is unresolved. There are 12 residues in the CDR3. The V end lost 6 bases, the J end lost 4 bases, and 13 bases lay between the germline ends. Germline CDR1 SQVTM, CDR2 ANQGSEA. Here the CDR3 reads CSVGRLGYEQYF. Here the CDR3 DNA reads TGCAGCGTGGGCCGCCTGGGGTACGAGCAGTACTTC.

This clonotype was picked up a small number of times. The rearrangement joins TRBV7-9 to TRBJ2-1; TRBD1 matches at 11 bases. CDR3 size: 13 residues. From germline, CDR1 is SEHNR and CDR2 FQNEAQ (reference sequence). Written as DNA, the CDR3 is TGTGCTACAAGGACAGGGGGCCGGGATGAGCAGTTCTTC. Protein: CATRTGGRDEQFF.

This clonotype was seen a few times. This sequence joins TRBV6-2 or TRBV6-3 and TRBJ2-7; TRBD1 might be the D (6 bases). The CDR3 is 14 amino acids. V was shortened by 8 bases and J by 5 bases, with 19 bases between the two germline ends. Germline CDR1 is MNHEY and CDR2 is SVGEGT. The CDR3 bases are TGTGCCAGCGGTTCACAACACAGGGTGAACGAGCAGTACTTC. This translates into CASGSQHRVNEQYF.

There are many counts of this clonotype. The genes are TRBV7-2 and TRBJ2-2, with a weak D call TRBD1 (5 bases). The CDR3 has 13 amino acids. In germline, CDR1 is SGHTA, CDR2 FQGNSA. Trimming shortened V by 4 bases and J by 5 bases, and 8 bases separated the two germline ends. The CDR3, as DNA: TGTGCCAGCAGCTCACAGGAGACCGGGGAGCTGTTTTTT. This gives the protein CASSSQETGELFF.

There are a few counts of this clonotype. The chain is built from TRBV7-2 and TRBJ2-1, with TRBD2 matching 9 bases. From germline, CDR1 is SGHTA and CDR2 FQGNSA. V was clipped by 0 bases and J by 4 bases; unmatched bases: 13. The CDR3 length is 19 residues. In DNA form, the CDR3 reads TGTGCCAGCAGCTTAGCGTTCCCCGCGGCGGGGGGGCATTACAATGAGCAGTTCTTC. It yields the protein CASSLAFPAAGGHYNEQFF.

Many counts were recorded for this clonotype. The J gene is TRBJ1-5, the V gene TRBV29-1, with D hard to call. The CDR3 is 12 amino acids. With 4 bases removed from V and 7 bases from J, the gap between germline ends came to 11 bases. Germline CDR1 is SQVTM and CDR2 is ANQGSEA. In DNA form, the CDR3 reads TGCAGCGTTGCGTCCTTGGGGCAGCCCCAGCATTTT. This gives the protein CSVASLGQPQHF.

This clonotype was observed many times. The chain joins TRBV7-2 to TRBJ2-7; 9 bases match TRBD2. Germline CDR1 reads SGHTA; CDR2 reads FQGNSA. The V segment lost 1 base and the J segment 0 bases; nucleotides outside the gene matches: 1. The CDR3 loop spans 15 amino acids. CDR3: CASSLGSGSSYEQYF. CDR3 bases: TGTGCCAGCAGCTTAGGTAGCGGGAGCTCCTACGAGCAGTACTTC.

The chain is built from TRBV9 and TRBJ2-3; D is unclear. CDR1 is SGDLS and CDR2 is YYNGEE in the germline V gene. The CDR3 extends over 15 amino acids. Trimming cost V 1 base and J 4 bases, with 13 bases left between them. Written as DNA, the CDR3 is TGTGCCAGCAGCGTAAGAAGCGATTCCCCAGATACGCAGTATTTT. Residues: CASSVRSDSPDTQYF.

This clonotype has ten or more counts. This chain connects TRBV5-1 to TRBJ2-5; 8 positions match TRBD2. Trimming cost V 1 base and J 0 bases; bases outside gene matches: 8. The CDR3 loop spans 17 amino acids. CDR1 and CDR2 (germline): SGHRS, YFSETQ. In nucleotides, the CDR3 is TGCGCCAGCAGCTTGAGCTTAGCGGGGACGTACCAAGAGACCCAGTACTTC. Translation gives CASSLSLAGTYQETQYF.

Many counts were recorded for this clonotype. The J gene is TRBJ2-3, the V gene TRBV12-3 or TRBV12-4; D is ambiguous. Trimming stripped 2 bases from V and 1 base from J, with 4 bases between. CDR3 length equals 13 residues. The CDR3 DNA sequence: TGTGCCAGCAGTTTACCGGGCACAGATACGCAGTATTTT. Amino acids: CASSLPGTDTQYF.

This chain links TRBV5-1 with TRBJ1-2, with TRBD1 as a possible D gene (6 bases). The V gene lost 4 bases and the J gene lost 7 bases, with 17 bases spanning the gap. CDR1 and CDR2 (germline): SGHRS, YFSETQ. The length of the CDR3 is 14 residues. This CDR3 reads CASSATQGTLGYTF. The DNA of the CDR3 is TGCGCCAGCAGCGCCACGCAGGGGACACTTGGCTACACCTTC.

This clonotype was seen more than once but under ten times. The genes are TRBV29-1 and TRBJ1-2; the D gene is possibly TRBD1 (5 bases). This CDR3 spans 14 amino acids. V lost 6 bases, J lost 4 bases, and 18 bases lay in between. Germline values: CDR1 SQVTM, CDR2 ANQGSEA. The chain's CDR3 is CSVGGGAGSYGYTF. DNA for the CDR3: TGCAGCGTCGGGGGTGGTGCAGGATCCTATGGCTACACCTTC.

This clonotype occurred a few times. The chain joins TRBV6-2 or TRBV6-3 to TRBJ1-2; TRBD1 is a possible D gene (6 bases). Trimming removed 2 bases at V and 5 bases at J, with 12 bases between. The CDR3 has 14 residues. The germline CDR1 and CDR2 sequences are MNHEY and SVGEGT. The CDR3 DNA reads as TGTGCCAGCAGTTACCAGGACAGCCAATATGGCTACACCTTC. Protein: CASSYQDSQYGYTF.

The rearrangement links TRBV20-1 to TRBJ2-5, with D possibly TRBD2 on 5 matching bases. Trimming removed 3 bases from V and 9 bases from J, with 11 bases in between. This CDR3 is 11 amino acids long. Germline loops: CDR1 DFQATT, CDR2 SNEGSKA (reference sequence). The CDR3 nucleotides are TGCAGTGCTAGGGCCCAGGAGGCCCAGTACTTC. It codes for CSARAQEAQYF.

J is TRBJ1-4 and V is TRBV5-1, with D perhaps TRBD1 (6 bases). CDR1 is SGHRS, CDR2 YFSETQ, per germline. Trimming stripped 1 base from V and 7 bases from J, with 14 bases between. CDR3 length equals 15 residues. This CDR3 reads CASSLRGGAGEKLFF. In DNA form, the CDR3 reads TGCGCCAGCAGCTTGAGGGGGGGCGCAGGTGAAAAACTGTTTTTT.

The chain has TRBV7-9 and TRBJ2-1; D remains ambiguous. The CDR3 is 15 amino acids. CDR1 SEHNR and CDR2 FQNEAQ come from the germline V gene (reference sequence). Trimming pared 1 base from V and 12 bases from J, leaving 19 bases between. In nucleotides, the CDR3 is TGTGCCAGCAGCTTAGACTACCTAGAGATGATCGGGCAGTTCTTC. Its translation is CASSLDYLEMIGQFF. The entire variable domain, with the rest obtained from reference TRBV7-9 and TRBJ2-1, is as follows: DTGVSQNPRHKITKRGQNVTFRCDPISEHNRLYWYRQTLGQGPEFLTYFQNEAQLEKSRLLSDRFSAERPKGSFSTLEIQRTEQGDSAMYLCASSLDYLEMIGQFFGPGTRLTVL.

This clonotype was seen more than once but under ten times. V usage is TRBV20-1 and J usage is TRBJ2-2, with D possibly being TRBD2 (6 bases). Trimming stripped 1 base from V and 4 bases from J, with 16 bases between. The germline V gene has CDR1 DFQATT and CDR2 SNEGSKA (reference sequence). CDR3 length: 16 amino acids. CDR3 sequence (DNA): TGCAGTGCTAGAGTTTTCGGAGGAGGGCGCACCGGGGAGCTGTTTTTT. This gives the protein CSARVFGGGRTGELFF.

The rearrangement uses TRBV5-1 and TRBJ2-7, with 7 nucleotides matching TRBD2. This CDR3 is 13 amino acids long. The V gene end was trimmed by 2 bases and the J gene end by 8 bases; junction bases not matched to a gene: 7. Germline CDR1 reads SGHRS; CDR2 reads YFSETQ. In DNA form, the CDR3 reads TGCGCCAGCAGCTTAAGCGGGGATTACAAGCAGTACTTC. Amino acids: CASSLSGDYKQYF.

This clonotype has a count of ten or more. V gene TRBV4-1 combines with J gene TRBJ1-2, with a possible D match to TRBD1 (6 bases). This CDR3 region has 16 residues. CDR1 is MGHRA and CDR2 is YSYEKL in the germline V gene. Trimming stripped 0 bases from V and 5 bases from J, with 16 bases between. The DNA for the CDR3 is TGCGCCAGCAGCCAAGAAGGGGGGGCGAGTAGTTATGGCTACACCTTC. Translation gives CASSQEGGASSYGYTF.

This clonotype was seen at least ten times. The chain is built from TRBV11-2 and TRBJ2-5; weak D call: TRBD2 (6 bases). CDR3 length equals 14 residues. V lost 5 bases and J 2 bases, leaving 12 bases between the germline ends. Germline V gene sequence: CDR1 SGHAT, CDR2 FQNNGV. CDR3 sequence: CASSRIAVQETQYF. CDR3 nucleotides: TGTGCCAGCAGCCGAATAGCGGTTCAAGAGACCCAGTACTTC. The variable domain in full, with the rest retrieved from reference TRBV11-2 and TRBJ2-5, is EAGVAQSPRYKIIEKRQSVAFWCNPISGHATLYWYQQILGQGPKLLIQFQNNGVVDDSQLPKDRFSAERLKGVDSTLKIQPAKLEDSAVYLCASSRIAVQETQYFGPGTRLLVL.

The sample holds a few counts of this clonotype. This chain joins TRBV5-1 and TRBJ2-1; 7 nucleotides align to TRBD2. This CDR3 comprises 12 residues. V shed 5 bases, J shed 6 bases, and the junction held 2 bases outside the gene matches. Germline CDR1 SGHRS, CDR2 YFSETQ. The CDR3 bases are TGCGCCAGCAGGGGAGGGTCCAATGAGCAGTTCTTC. Translated: CASRGGSNEQFF.

This clonotype has just a few counts. The V gene is TRBV24-1, the J gene TRBJ2-2; a weak D match, TRBD1 (6 bases). Trimming took 5 bases from V and 0 from J, leaving 15 bases between them. CDR3 length equals 17 residues. Germline lookup yields CDR1 KGHDR and CDR2 SFDVKD. The CDR3 coding sequence is TGTGCCACCAGTGTTGCAGGGACACTAACGAACACCGGGGAGCTGTTTTTT. Its protein product is CATSVAGTLTNTGELFF.

The rearrangement joins TRBV7-9 to TRBJ2-7; possible D gene TRBD1, 6 bases. Trimming took 5 bases from V and 5 from J, leaving 13 bases between them. The CDR3 is 13 amino acids. The germline V gene has CDR1 SEHNR and CDR2 FQNEAQ (reference sequence). The CDR3 here is CASSVTGSDEQYF. DNA for the CDR3: TGTGCCAGCAGCGTAACAGGGTCGGACGAGCAGTACTTC.

This clonotype was counted many times. The chain uses TRBV20-1 and TRBJ2-5, with 9 bases lining up with TRBD1. This CDR3 region has 12 residues. J lost 6 bases, V lost 7 bases, and 6 bases had no gene match. Germline V gives CDR1 DFQATT, CDR2 SNEGSKA (reference sequence). The CDR3 DNA follows: TGCAGTGTAGGACAGGGGAGGAAGACCCAGTACTTC. As protein: CSVGQGRKTQYF.

This clonotype was recorded many times. The J gene is TRBJ2-3, the V gene TRBV20-1; 7 bases fit TRBD2. CDR3 size: 13 residues. From germline, CDR1 is DFQATT and CDR2 SNEGSKA (reference sequence). The CDR3 is CRGREPSTDTQYF. CDR3 nucleotide sequence: TGCAGAGGGCGGGAGCCGAGCACAGATACGCAGTATTTT.

This clonotype was seen ten or more times. This chain joins TRBV12-3 or TRBV12-4 and TRBJ1-2; D possibly corresponds to TRBD1 (6 bases). Trimming removed 6 bases from V and 4 bases from J, with 15 bases in between. The CDR3 totals 14 residues. The CDR3 bases are TGTGCCAGCAGCCAAACTGGGACAAGCTATGGCTACACCTTC. It yields the protein CASSQTGTSYGYTF.